This section outlines one TCR beta chain sequence together with its context. CDR3 length equals 14 residues. CDR1 LNHNV and CDR2 YYDKDF come from the germline V gene (reference sequence). V was pared by 5 bases and J by 5 bases, with 15 bases between. Specified treatment: some 20 received Ad26.COV2.S at low or high dose, single or two shots; 5 received placebo; per-sample allocation not given. Samples were taken on day 63 after the first vaccine or placebo injection. The record originates from a study of Ad26.COV2.S vaccination and SARS-CoV-2 variants. As for the study in general: Ad26.COV2.S given intramuscularly, once or twice 56 days apart.

Sequencing was performed with immunoSEQ multiplex PCR; in TCRdb, only in-frame clones are kept and a portion is missing. The sample yields roughly 460,000 clones, 80% to 90% seen once. This receptor was obtained from a person aged 18-65 years who received the Ad26.COV2.S COVID-19 vaccine or a placebo. Sequencing used peripheral blood, obtained in a trial of Ad26.COV2.S vaccine versus placebo. The chain employs TRBV15 and TRBJ1-1, with D perhaps TRBD1 (5 bases). The CDR3 loop is CATSRGGVGTEAFF. For the CDR3, the DNA is TGTGCCACCAGCCGGGGCGGGGTTGGTACTGAAGCTTTCTTT. The whole variable domain, filled in from reference TRBV15 and TRBJ1-1, reads DAMVIQNPRYQVTQFGKPVTLSCSQTLNHNVMYWYQQKSSQAPKLLFHYYDKDFNNEADTPDNFQSRRPNTSFCFLDIRSPGLGDTAMYLCATSRGGVGTEAFFGQGTRLTVV.